The table lists the clone carrying this T cell receptor (beta chain) with many counts. The target antigen is unknown. The data stem from a study of early T cells in non-severe SARS-CoV-2 infection. In the study overall: Unsorted whole-blood RNA was sequenced in bulk, leaving chains unpaired.

The CDR3 sequence is 13 residues long. CDR1 is SQVTM and CDR2 is ANQGSEA in the germline V gene. V dropped 3 bases and J dropped 4 bases, with 12 bases sitting between them. Study conclusions and caveats: Matching against VDJdb likely underestimated virus-specific expansions, favoring anti-spike CD8.

Researchers tagged individual cDNA molecules with unique molecular identifiers. TCRdb independently ran MiXCR on the 5' RACE reads; one entry per CDR3 protein. The profile covers about 20,000 distinct CDR3 sequences, with around 6% appearing a single time and 14% taken by the ten largest. This clonotype originated in an adult who was a healthcare worker with PCR-confirmed SARS-CoV-2 infection or an uninfected control (not recorded which). The chain employs TRBV29-1 and TRBJ1-2; D is unresolved. Sequenced here: whole blood, sampled at baseline. The CDR3 DNA sequence: TGCAGCGTTGAGGCCAGTAATCTCTATGGCTACACCTTC. Encoded protein: CSVEASNLYGYTF.